The 12 T cell receptor beta chains below were found in one sample sequenced in a study of blood T cell repertoires in COVID-19. Clones were sequenced by immunoSEQ multiplex PCR, and TCRdb holds only the in-frame ones, with some missing. The sample records about 250,000 clones, around 88% being singletons. Sequencing used PBMCs or T cells enriched from blood (not recorded which). These TCRs come from a man aged 40-49 years who had recovered from COVID-19.

The chain recombines TRBV24-1 with TRBJ2-2, with D uncertain. Germline V CDR1 and CDR2: KGHDR, SFDVKD. With 9 bases removed from V and 0 bases from J, the gap between germline ends came to 4 bases. This CDR3 spans 12 amino acids. CDR3 coding DNA: TGTGCCACCCAGGCGAACACCGGGGAGCTGTTTTTT. Encoded protein: CATQANTGELFF.

The J gene is TRBJ2-1, the V gene TRBV29-1, with D perhaps TRBD1 (6 bases). Deletions cut 1 base from V and 6 bases from J, with 10 bases between. The CDR3 is made up of 13 amino acids. Germline V gene sequence: CDR1 SQVTM, CDR2 ANQGSEA. The CDR3 reads CSVEVGATNEQFF. Here the CDR3 DNA reads TGCAGCGTTGAAGTGGGGGCTACCAATGAGCAGTTCTTC.

The CDR3, as DNA: TGCGCCAGCAGCCAACCCTCGCAGGGGAAGAACACTGAAGCTTTCTTT. It codes for CASSQPSQGKNTEAFF. The chain carries TRBV4-1 and TRBJ1-1, with D possibly TRBD1 on 6 matching bases. V dropped 2 bases and J dropped 1 base, with 14 bases sitting between them. CDR1 and CDR2 (germline): MGHRA, YSYEKL. The CDR3 has 16 residues.

This clone was observed a single time. This chain uses TRBV4-3 with TRBJ1-1, with TRBD1 identical over 8 bases. The junction had 1 base not matched to a gene; V was cut back by 2 bases and J by 5 bases. The CDR3 spans 13 residues. Looked up from germline, CDR1 is LGHNA and CDR2 is YSLEER. DNA for the CDR3: TGCGCCAGCAGCCAACGGACAGGGACTGAAGCTTTCTTT. Protein sequence: CASSQRTGTEAFF.

The V gene is TRBV6-5, the J gene TRBJ1-1; 11 bases match TRBD1. The CDR3 spans 16 residues. The trim removed 4 bases at V and 11 bases at J, leaving 15 bases unmatched. Germline V lookup: CDR1 MNHEY, CDR2 SVGAGI. The CDR3 loop reads CASSFMLGQGEMSAFF. The CDR3, as DNA: TGTGCCAGCAGTTTCATGCTGGGACAGGGGGAGATGAGCGCTTTCTTT.

The V gene is TRBV5-1, the J gene TRBJ2-7; tentative D call: TRBD1 (6 bases). Between the trimmed V and J ends, which lost 4 bases and 7 bases, there was a span of 18 bases. CDR3 length: 14 amino acids. Germline V gene data show CDR1 as SGHRS and CDR2 as YFSETQ. The CDR3, as DNA: TGCGCCAGCAGCGTAGGGGGAGTATTAGAAGAGCAGTACTTC. Its protein is CASSVGGVLEEQYF.

The gene calls are TRBV18 and TRBJ1-2; TRBD1 matches at 11 bases. The CDR3 has 14 residues. J was trimmed by 4 bases and V by 3 bases; bases with no gene match: 1. Germline lookup yields CDR1 KGHSH and CDR2 LQKENI. CDR3 region: CASSPGQGAYGYTF. CDR3 nucleotides: TGTGCCAGCTCACCTGGACAGGGGGCCTATGGCTACACCTTC.

The chain joins TRBV27 to TRBJ2-3, with D perhaps TRBD1 (6 bases). V was clipped by 5 bases and J by 3 bases, with 21 bases between them. Germline CDR1 MNHEY, CDR2 SMNVEV (reference sequence). This CDR3 comprises 17 residues. The CDR3 sequence is CASSLLTNRVRTDTQYF. Here the CDR3 DNA reads TGTGCCAGCAGTCTGCTGACCAACAGGGTAAGGACAGATACGCAGTATTTT.

This chain connects TRBV28 to TRBJ1-4; the match to TRBD1 covers 7 bases. This CDR3 has 16 amino acids. Germline V gene lookup returns CDR1 MDHEN and CDR2 SYDVKM. The V segment lost 3 bases and the J segment 11 bases; nucleotides outside the gene matches: 15. CDR3 DNA sequence: TGTGCCAGCAGTTTGAGCAGACAGGGCGCTGCTGGGAAACTGTTTTTT. Translated: CASSLSRQGAAGKLFF.

The chain combines TRBV6-5 with TRBJ2-1; the D is unclear. Trimming shortened V by 0 bases and J by 4 bases, and 7 bases separated the two germline ends. The CDR3 loop spans 14 amino acids. Germline values: CDR1 MNHEY, CDR2 SVGAGI. Written as DNA, the CDR3 is TGTGCCAGCAGTTACTCGAGGATTTACAATGAGCAGTTCTTC. It translates to CASSYSRIYNEQFF.

V is TRBV5-1 and J is TRBJ1-6; no reliable D call. Germline CDR1 and CDR2: SGHRS and YFSETQ. V gave up 1 base and J gave up 0 bases, with 8 bases separating them. The CDR3 is 16 amino acids. CDR3 protein: CASSLSGSSYNSPLHF. The DNA of the CDR3 is TGCGCCAGCAGCTTGTCAGGTAGCTCCTATAATTCACCCCTCCACTTT.

This sequence joins TRBV27 and TRBJ2-1, with a possible D match to TRBD1 (6 bases). The CDR3 loop spans 15 amino acids. V was pared by 0 bases and J by 3 bases, with 9 bases between. Germline CDR1 MNHEY, CDR2 SMNVEV (reference sequence). CDR3 amino acids: CASSLSTGHYNEQFF. CDR3 nucleotides: TGTGCCAGCAGTTTATCGACAGGACACTACAATGAGCAGTTCTTC.